This record covers a single T cell receptor beta chain. Germline-derived CDR1 and CDR2 are ENHRY and SYGVKD. V shed 3 bases and J shed 9 bases, with 12 bases lying between them. CDR3 size: 13 residues. The sample comes from a study of T cell responses to AZD1222 COVID-19 vaccine. The assay was immunoSEQ multiplex PCR, and TCRdb's table has in-frame clones only and misses some. The table shows around 150,000 clones, with about 90% occurring only once. Source: peripheral blood, taken on day 0 of AZD1222 vaccination. The chain carries TRBV10-3 and TRBJ2-1; possibly TRBD2 for D (6 bases). This clonotype originated in an adult in good health. In nucleotides, the CDR3 is TGTGCCATCAGTGAAGGAGGGTACGGTGAGCAGTTCTTC. It codes for CAISEGGYGEQFF.